The clone carrying this T cell receptor (beta chain) was detected only a few times. This sample was taken from a study of blood T cell repertoires in COVID-19. About the study: Samples representing acute and convalescent COVID-19 were sourced from the United States, Italy and Spain.

Some clones are missing from TCRdb's copy, which holds only in-frame ones; the method was immunoSEQ multiplex PCR. The top ten clones hold 4.5% to 5.5% of a sample with approximately 220,000 clones, around 88% of them seen once. V dropped 2 bases and J dropped 0 bases, with 10 bases sitting between them. The germline CDR1 and CDR2 sequences are SNHLY and FYNNEI. There are 15 residues in the CDR3. Clinical histories supplied by participants themselves formed the basis of cohort assignment. Up to 2 weeks before entering the study, exposed participants had met a COVID-19 case. The sequencing sample was made of PBMCs or T cells enriched from blood (not recorded which). V gene TRBV2 combines with J gene TRBJ1-1; D not resolved. The receptor was derived from a woman in her 30s who had been exposed to COVID-19. The CDR3 spells CASSEFGIMNTEAFF. In DNA, the CDR3 is TGTGCCAGCAGTGAATTCGGGATCATGAACACTGAAGCTTTCTTT.